A selection of T cell receptor beta chains follows, all from one sample in a study of blood T cell repertoires in COVID-19. Here immunoSEQ multiplex PCR was the method, and the copy in TCRdb shows in-frame clones only, minus some. This table has some 350,000 clones, about 90% appearing once. The material sequenced was peripheral blood. Receptors were obtained from a woman aged 18-30 years who had recovered from COVID-19. Both conserved end residues are part of each CDR3. A D gene is named only where the DNA matches it firmly. Clone size, where shown, is once, few, many, or a class for clones that have expanded.

d_call: TRBD1; v_call: TRBV11-3; clone_size: NA; j_call: TRBJ1-2; cdr3_nt: TGTGCCAGCAGCGGAGGGACAGAGCGGCGGAACTATGGCTACACCTTC; cdr3_aa: CASSGGTERRNYGYTF
d_call: NA; v_call: TRBV19; clone_size: once; j_call: TRBJ1-5; cdr3_nt: TGTGCCAGTAGGCTAAACAGGATTAATCCCCAGCATTTT; cdr3_aa: CASRLNRINPQHF
d_call: TRBD2; v_call: TRBV6-2/TRBV6-3; clone_size: NA; j_call: TRBJ2-2; cdr3_nt: TGTGCCAGCAGCCTTCCCCCTCGACGGGGAGGGACCGGGGAGCTGTTTTTT; cdr3_aa: CASSLPPRRGGTGELFF
d_call: TRBD2; v_call: TRBV6-2/TRBV6-3; clone_size: NA; j_call: TRBJ2-1; cdr3_nt: TGTGCCAGCAGTCGCCATCTGGGACTAGCGGGCCCTACCCTCTCCTACAATGAGCAGTTCTTC; cdr3_aa: CASSRHLGLAGPTLSYNEQFF
d_call: NA; v_call: TRBV29-1; clone_size: NA; j_call: TRBJ2-1; cdr3_nt: TGCAGCGTTGAACCCCTGGACAGCGCAAACTACAATGAGCAGTTCTTC; cdr3_aa: CSVEPLDSANYNEQFF
d_call: NA; v_call: TRBV18; clone_size: NA; j_call: TRBJ2-3; cdr3_nt: TGTGCCAGCTCACCCAGGGCAGGGTTGGCAGATACGCAGTATTTT; cdr3_aa: CASSPRAGLADTQYF
d_call: TRBD2; v_call: TRBV4-3; clone_size: NA; j_call: TRBJ2-2; cdr3_nt: TGCGCCAGCAGCCAAGATCCTGGGAGGGGTTGGGAGCTGTTTTTT; cdr3_aa: CASSQDPGRGWELFF
d_call: TRBD2; v_call: TRBV6-5; clone_size: NA; j_call: TRBJ2-1; cdr3_nt: TGTGCCAGCAGGAGACTAGCTGATCTCCACAATGAGCAGTTCTTC; cdr3_aa: CASRRLADLHNEQFF
d_call: NA; v_call: TRBV27; clone_size: NA; j_call: TRBJ1-5; cdr3_nt: TGTGCCAGCAGCAGCAGGGGTCCCAATCAGCCCCAGCATTTT; cdr3_aa: CASSSRGPNQPQHF
d_call: TRBD2; v_call: TRBV9; clone_size: NA; j_call: TRBJ2-1; cdr3_nt: TGTGCCAGCAGCCGGGGACTAGCGGCTAACAATGAGCAGTTCTTC; cdr3_aa: CASSRGLAANNEQFF
d_call: TRBD1; v_call: TRBV6-5; clone_size: once; j_call: TRBJ1-2; cdr3_nt: TGTGCCAGCAGTAGAGGGGGCGCAAGTGGCTACACCTTC; cdr3_aa: CASSRGGASGYTF
d_call: NA; v_call: TRBV4-3; clone_size: NA; j_call: TRBJ1-2; cdr3_nt: TGCGCCAGCAGCCGGAGGGGCGGGGTTGGTAGCTATGGCTACACCTTC; cdr3_aa: CASSRRGGVGSYGYTF
d_call: NA; v_call: TRBV19; clone_size: NA; j_call: TRBJ2-3; cdr3_nt: TGTGCCAGTAGTATGTCTAGCGCGTTCCCAGATACGCAGTATTTT; cdr3_aa: CASSMSSAFPDTQYF
d_call: TRBD2; v_call: TRBV13; clone_size: NA; j_call: TRBJ2-1; cdr3_nt: TGTGCCAGCAGCTTAGGCCAGGGACTAGCGGGAGGTGAGTTCTTC; cdr3_aa: CASSLGQGLAGGEFF
d_call: NA; v_call: TRBV4-3; clone_size: NA; j_call: TRBJ1-6; cdr3_nt: TGCGCCAGCAGCCTCAACCGGGTCGAAAACAATTCACCCCTCCACTTT; cdr3_aa: CASSLNRVENNSPLHF
d_call: NA; v_call: TRBV30; clone_size: NA; j_call: TRBJ1-2; cdr3_nt: TGTGCCTGGAGGGGGGCCCTCTATGGCTACACCTTC; cdr3_aa: CAWRGALYGYTF
d_call: NA; v_call: TRBV27; clone_size: NA; j_call: TRBJ1-2; cdr3_nt: TGTGCCAGCAGCCTTTTGCCGCCGGGTCGAAATGGCTACACCTTC; cdr3_aa: CASSLLPPGRNGYTF
d_call: NA; v_call: TRBV1; clone_size: NA; j_call: TRBJ1-4; cdr3_nt: TGCACCAGCAGCCCAAACAGGGGGCTAGGTGAAAAACTGTTTTTT; cdr3_aa: CTSSPNRGLGEKLFF
d_call: NA; v_call: TRBV6-5; clone_size: NA; j_call: TRBJ1-5; cdr3_nt: TGTGCCAGCAGGCTAATCGGTAATAGCAATCAGCCCCAGCATTTT; cdr3_aa: CASRLIGNSNQPQHF
d_call: TRBD1; v_call: TRBV7-2; clone_size: NA; j_call: TRBJ1-5; cdr3_nt: TGTGCCAGCAGCTTACCACAGGGGGCAAGCAATCAGCCCCAGCATTTT; cdr3_aa: CASSLPQGASNQPQHF
d_call: NA; v_call: TRBV14; clone_size: few; j_call: TRBJ1-3; cdr3_nt: TGTGCCAGCAGCCAAGATTGGAGGGTTCACTCTGGAAACACCATATATTTT; cdr3_aa: CASSQDWRVHSGNTIYF
d_call: TRBD1; v_call: TRBV11-3; clone_size: NA; j_call: TRBJ2-1; cdr3_nt: TGTGCCAGCAGCTTCCAGGGACAGGGGCTCAATGAGCAGTTCTTC; cdr3_aa: CASSFQGQGLNEQFF
d_call: NA; v_call: TRBV7-9; clone_size: NA; j_call: TRBJ1-1; cdr3_nt: TGTGCCAGCAGCTTTGGAGGGGCGGAGAACACTGAAGCTTTCTTT; cdr3_aa: CASSFGGAENTEAFF
d_call: TRBD2; v_call: TRBV5-1; clone_size: NA; j_call: TRBJ2-1; cdr3_nt: TGCGCCAGCAGCTTGGTTGCTAGCGGGACTCTTGAGCAGTTCTTC; cdr3_aa: CASSLVASGTLEQFF
d_call: TRBD1; v_call: TRBV18; clone_size: few; j_call: TRBJ1-1; cdr3_nt: TGTGCCAGCTCCCCACTACAGGGGGATACTGAAGCTTTCTTT; cdr3_aa: CASSPLQGDTEAFF
d_call: TRBD1; v_call: TRBV5-1; clone_size: NA; j_call: TRBJ2-1; cdr3_nt: TGCGCCAGCAGCTTAGGACAGGGATACAATGAGCAGTTCTTC; cdr3_aa: CASSLGQGYNEQFF
d_call: NA; v_call: TRBV6-5; clone_size: NA; j_call: TRBJ2-3; cdr3_nt: TGTGCCACCCAAATAGCGGAAAACACAGATACGCAGTATTTT; cdr3_aa: CATQIAENTDTQYF
d_call: NA; v_call: TRBV7-9; clone_size: few; j_call: TRBJ1-3; cdr3_nt: TGTGCCAGCAGCTTTCCCGACTCGAGCTCTGGAAACACCATATATTTT; cdr3_aa: CASSFPDSSSGNTIYF
d_call: TRBD2; v_call: TRBV7-8; clone_size: NA; j_call: TRBJ2-2; cdr3_nt: TGTGCCAGCAGCCTAAGGGAGTCTAGCGGGAAGTCCGGGGAGCTGTTTTTT; cdr3_aa: CASSLRESSGKSGELFF